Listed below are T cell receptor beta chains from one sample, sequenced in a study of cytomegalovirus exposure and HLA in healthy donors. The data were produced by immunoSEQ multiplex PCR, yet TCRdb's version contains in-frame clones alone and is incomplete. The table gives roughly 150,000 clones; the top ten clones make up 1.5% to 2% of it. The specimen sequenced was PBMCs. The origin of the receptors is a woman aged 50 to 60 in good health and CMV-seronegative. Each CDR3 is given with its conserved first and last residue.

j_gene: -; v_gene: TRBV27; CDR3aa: CASSPLGGGRSYEQYF
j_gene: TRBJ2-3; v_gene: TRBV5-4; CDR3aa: CASSLIVSADTQYF
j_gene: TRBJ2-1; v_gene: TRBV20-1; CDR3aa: CSVMRDPEQFF
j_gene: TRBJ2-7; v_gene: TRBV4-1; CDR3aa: CASSQEFPGVSYEQYF
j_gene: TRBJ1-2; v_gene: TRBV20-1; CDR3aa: CSATRQGGYTF
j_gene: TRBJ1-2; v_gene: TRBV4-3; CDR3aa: CASSQVGQGLSSYTF
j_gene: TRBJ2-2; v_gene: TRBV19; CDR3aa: CASTGQGSFYIGELFF
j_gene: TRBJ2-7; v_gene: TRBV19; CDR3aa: CASSPSDRYEQYF
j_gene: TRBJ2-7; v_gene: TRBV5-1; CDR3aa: CASSFSQGLAVVYEQYF
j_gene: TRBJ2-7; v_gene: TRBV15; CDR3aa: CATSRVRLAQNEQYF
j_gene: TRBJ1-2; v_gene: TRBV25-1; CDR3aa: CASSGTHSRGNYGYTF
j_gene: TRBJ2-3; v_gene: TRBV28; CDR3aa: CASSLRSVGNTQYF
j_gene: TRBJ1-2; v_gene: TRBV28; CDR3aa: CASSPRGRDGYTF
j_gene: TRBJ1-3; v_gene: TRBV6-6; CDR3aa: CASSYSGDTIYF
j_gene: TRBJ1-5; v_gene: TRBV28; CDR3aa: CASTTRGLSNQPQHF
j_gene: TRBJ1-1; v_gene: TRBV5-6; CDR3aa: CASSHWGALNTEAFF
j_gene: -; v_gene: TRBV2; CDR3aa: CASRQGRYEQYF
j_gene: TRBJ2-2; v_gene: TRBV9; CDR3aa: CASSVPRTGPNTGELFF
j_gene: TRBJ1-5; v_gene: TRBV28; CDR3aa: CASSLDSYQPQHF
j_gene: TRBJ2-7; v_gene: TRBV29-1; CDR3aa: CNPSNLQGGNEQYF
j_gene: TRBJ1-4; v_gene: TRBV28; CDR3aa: CASSFSSLPNEKLFF
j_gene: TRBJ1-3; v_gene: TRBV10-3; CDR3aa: CAISSQGPSSGNTIYF
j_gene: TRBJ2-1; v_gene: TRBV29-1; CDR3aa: CSVEASRHEQFF
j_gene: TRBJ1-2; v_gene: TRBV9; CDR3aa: CASSPVGQGDGYTF
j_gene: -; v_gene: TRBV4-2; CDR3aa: CASSQAPGQGAYEQYF
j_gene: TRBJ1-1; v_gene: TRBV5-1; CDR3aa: CASSWGQGVNTEAFF
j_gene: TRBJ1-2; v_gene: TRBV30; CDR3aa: CAWTGDRESGYTF
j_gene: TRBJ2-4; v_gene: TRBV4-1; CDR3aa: CASSQGGRAALAKNIQYF
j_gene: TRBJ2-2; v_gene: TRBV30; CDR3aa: CAWSTGTNTGELFF
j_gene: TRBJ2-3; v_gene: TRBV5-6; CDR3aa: CASSLAGTGADTQYF
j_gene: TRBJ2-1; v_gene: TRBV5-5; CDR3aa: CASSFSWTGSYNEQFF
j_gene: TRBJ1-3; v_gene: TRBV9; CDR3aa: CASSLAFSGNTIYF
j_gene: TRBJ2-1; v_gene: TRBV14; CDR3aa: CASSRNYLGTSLNEQFF
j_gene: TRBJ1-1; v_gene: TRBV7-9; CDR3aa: CASSPSHGQGVGTEAFF
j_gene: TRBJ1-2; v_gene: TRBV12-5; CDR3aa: CASGLGYGGYGYTF
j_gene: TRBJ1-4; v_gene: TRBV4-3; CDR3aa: CASSQVVRGTNEKLFF
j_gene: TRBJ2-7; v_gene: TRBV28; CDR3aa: CASIPGRSSGRHEQYF
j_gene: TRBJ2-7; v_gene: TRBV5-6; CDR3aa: CASSSTGRYEQYF
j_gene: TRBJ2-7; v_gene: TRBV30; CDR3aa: CAWSVSGTGNEQYF
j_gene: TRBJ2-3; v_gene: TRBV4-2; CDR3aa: CASSQSTTSGKTDTQYF
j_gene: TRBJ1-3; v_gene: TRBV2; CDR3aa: CASKAQGPGNTIYF
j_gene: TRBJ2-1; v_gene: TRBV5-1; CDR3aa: CASSSGQGSNEQFF